The clone carrying this TCR beta chain showed up just a few times. Its antigen is undetermined. CDR3 length equals 13 residues. V was cut by 1 base and J by 7 bases, with 11 bases left in between. Germline assignment: CDR1 LNHNV and CDR2 YYDKDF (reference sequence). The data are from a study of beta chain features in type 1 diabetes. Expressed TCRB transcripts were sequenced, since all the RNA that had been isolated was reverse transcribed. Sequencing used immunoSEQ multiplex PCR; TCRdb keeps in-frame clones, though not all of them. The table lists 200,000 to 250,000 clones, 16% of them singletons. It was via CD45RO/CCR7/CD25/CD127/CD95/CD27 that CD4+ naive, central memory, regulatory and stem cell-like memory cells were sorted. Points from the study as a whole: Within each of all four CD4+ subsets, Type 1 diabetes patients had TCRB CDR3s that were moderately but significantly shorter. Patients and controls would be equally affected if PCR favored shorter templates.

Input material: naive CD4+ T cells from blood. The TCR was taken from a young man with type 1 diabetes. The rearrangement uses TRBV15 and TRBJ2-7; perhaps TRBD2 as D (5 bases). The DNA of the CDR3 is TGTGCCACCAGCAGAGTGGAGGCCACGGAGCAGTACTTC. Translating gives CATSRVEATEQYF.